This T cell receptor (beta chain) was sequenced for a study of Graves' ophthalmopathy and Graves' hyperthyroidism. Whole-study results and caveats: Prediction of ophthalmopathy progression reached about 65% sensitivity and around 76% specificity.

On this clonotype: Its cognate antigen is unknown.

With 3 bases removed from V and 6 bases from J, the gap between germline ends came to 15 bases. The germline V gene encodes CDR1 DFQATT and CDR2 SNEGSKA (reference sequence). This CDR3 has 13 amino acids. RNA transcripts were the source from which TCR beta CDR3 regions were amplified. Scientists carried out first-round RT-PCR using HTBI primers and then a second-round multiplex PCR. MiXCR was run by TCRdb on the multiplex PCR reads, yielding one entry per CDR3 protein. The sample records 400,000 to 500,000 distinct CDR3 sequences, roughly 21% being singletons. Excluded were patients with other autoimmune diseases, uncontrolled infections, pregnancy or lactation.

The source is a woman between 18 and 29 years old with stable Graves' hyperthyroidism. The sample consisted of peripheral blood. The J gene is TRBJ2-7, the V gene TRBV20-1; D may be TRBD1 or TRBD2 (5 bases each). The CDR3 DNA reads TGCAGTGCTAGGGGGGACGGAGAGTCCGAGCAGTACTTC. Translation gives CSARGDGESEQYF.